This T cell receptor (beta chain) came from a study of T cell responses to AZD1222 COVID-19 vaccine. About the study: Second doses were pooled across both intervals (about 4 or about 12 weeks). Overall study findings and caveats: Only a handful of AZD1222 recipients, several in all, had baseline seropositivity.

Unmatched junction bases numbered 10, after V lost 6 bases and J lost 3 bases. CDR3 size: 16 residues. The germline V gene encodes CDR1 SGHDN and CDR2 FVKESK. Sequencing was performed with immunoSEQ multiplex PCR; in TCRdb, only in-frame clones are kept and a portion is missing. The table records over 90,000 clones, 80% to 90% of them present only once. With respect to this clone: Its target is unknown.

The sample in question was peripheral blood, obtained on day 0 of AZD1222 vaccination. This TCR derives from an adult in good health. This chain links TRBV14 with TRBJ1-4; 7 bases agree with TRBD1. The CDR3: CASSSLKGAANEKLFF. CDR3 bases: TGTGCCAGCAGTTCGCTCAAGGGGGCCGCTAATGAAAAACTGTTTTTT.